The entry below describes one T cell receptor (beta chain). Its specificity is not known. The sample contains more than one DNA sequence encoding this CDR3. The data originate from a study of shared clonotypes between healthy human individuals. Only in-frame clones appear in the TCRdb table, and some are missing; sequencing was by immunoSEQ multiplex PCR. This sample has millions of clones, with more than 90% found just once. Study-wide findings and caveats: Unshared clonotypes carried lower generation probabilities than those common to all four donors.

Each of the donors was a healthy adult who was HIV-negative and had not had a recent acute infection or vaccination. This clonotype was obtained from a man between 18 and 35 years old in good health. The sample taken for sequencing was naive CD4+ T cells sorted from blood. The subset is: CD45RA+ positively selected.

The DNA of the CDR3 is TGTGCCAGCAGCCAAGGACTAGCGGACAATGAGCAGTTCTTC. It specifies CASSQGLADNEQFF. The V gene is TRBV7-9, the J gene TRBJ2-1; 10 nucleotides align to TRBD2. Trimming removed 5 bases from V and 5 bases from J; junction bases left unmatched: 3. The CDR3 extends over 14 amino acids. The germline V gene has CDR1 SEHNR and CDR2 FQNEAQ (reference sequence).